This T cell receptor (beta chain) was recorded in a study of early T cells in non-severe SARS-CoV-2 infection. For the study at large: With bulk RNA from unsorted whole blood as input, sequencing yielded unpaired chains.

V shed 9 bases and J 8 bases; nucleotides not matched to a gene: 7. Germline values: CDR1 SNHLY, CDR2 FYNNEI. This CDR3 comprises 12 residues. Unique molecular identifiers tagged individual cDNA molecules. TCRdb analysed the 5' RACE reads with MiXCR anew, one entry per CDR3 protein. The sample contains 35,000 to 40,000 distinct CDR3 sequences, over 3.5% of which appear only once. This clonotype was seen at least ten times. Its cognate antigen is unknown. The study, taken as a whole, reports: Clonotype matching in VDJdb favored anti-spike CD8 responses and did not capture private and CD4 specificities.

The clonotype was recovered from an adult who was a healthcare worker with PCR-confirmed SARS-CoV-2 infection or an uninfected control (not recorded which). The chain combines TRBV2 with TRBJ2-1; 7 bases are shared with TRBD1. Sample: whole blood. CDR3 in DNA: TGTGCCAGTATACAGGGGTGGGATGAGCAGTTCTTC. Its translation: CASIQGWDEQFF.